This is a list of T cell receptor beta chains from one sample in a study of cytomegalovirus exposure and HLA in healthy donors. Profiling relied on immunoSEQ multiplex PCR, and the TCRdb table lists in-frame clones only, not all of them. This sample has about 120,000 clones, with approximately 81% found just once. Material: PBMCs. These receptors were collected from a man aged 25 to 40 in good health and CMV-seropositive. Each CDR3 is given with its conserved first and last residue. The order of the fields is D gene, J gene, clone size, V gene, CDR3 length, CDR3 protein, CDR3 DNA. The D gene is left open where the match is weak. Clone size, where shown, is once, few, many, or a class for clones that have expanded.

TRBD1,TRBJ1-3,.,TRBV11-3,14,CASSLDRDGNTIYF,TGTGCCAGCAGCTTGGACAGGGATGGAAACACCATATATTTT
TRBD1,TRBJ1-2,.,TRBV5-4,15,CASSLPGTGRYGYTF,TGTGCCAGCAGCTTACCCGGGACAGGGCGCTATGGCTACACCTTC
.,TRBJ2-7,.,TRBV21-1,17,CASSKEGAGPNLYEQYF,TGTGCCAGCAGCAAAGAGGGGGCAGGGCCAAATCTCTACGAGCAGTACTTC
.,TRBJ2-7,.,TRBV21-1,14,CASSATGEAYEQYF,TGTGCCAGCAGCGCGACAGGGGAAGCCTACGAGCAGTACTTC
TRBD2,TRBJ2-5,.,TRBV18,15,CASSPPLAGGETQYF,TGTGCCAGCTCACCACCACTAGCGGGAGGAGAGACCCAGTACTTC
.,TRBJ2-7,once,TRBV10-3,13,CATGSVSSYEQYF,TGTGCCACGGGATCCGTAAGTTCCTACGAGCAGTACTTC
TRBD1,TRBJ2-7,.,TRBV7-3,17,CASSLLPRGQGSYEQYF,TGTGCCAGCAGCTTACTCCCACGTGGACAGGGGTCCTACGAGCAGTACTTC
TRBD1,TRBJ2-2,.,TRBV19,16,CASSIDRGTNTGELFF,TGTGCCAGTAGTATAGACAGGGGGACGAACACCGGGGAGCTGTTTTTT
TRBD2,TRBJ2-5,.,TRBV7-2,16,CASSPESSGAQETQYF,TGTGCCAGCAGCCCGGAGTCTAGCGGGGCCCAAGAGACCCAGTACTTC
.,TRBJ1-1,.,TRBV18,12,CASSTRDTEAFF,TGTGCCAGCTCAACCCGAGACACTGAAGCTTTCTTT
TRBD1,TRBJ2-7,.,TRBV9,16,CASSVSAGGPSYEQYF,TGTGCCAGCAGCGTATCGGCAGGGGGTCCCTCCTACGAGCAGTACTTC
TRBD1,TRBJ2-1,.,TRBV5-6,15,CASSFRDSSYNEQFF,TGTGCCAGCAGCTTCAGGGACAGTTCCTACAATGAGCAGTTCTTC
TRBD1,TRBJ2-2,.,TRBV28,15,CASKGQGIVTGELFF,TGTGCCAGCAAAGGACAGGGAATTGTCACCGGGGAGCTGTTTTTT
TRBD1,TRBJ2-7,.,TRBV6-4,14,CASSLSTGAYEQYF,TGTGCCAGCAGTTTGTCCACAGGGGCCTACGAGCAGTACTTC
TRBD1,TRBJ2-7,.,TRBV27,17,CASSLDDRVVPTYEQYF,TGTGCCAGCAGTTTGGACGACAGGGTTGTCCCTACCTACGAGCAGTACTTC
.,TRBJ2-2,few,TRBV6-5,15,CASRLTTTVTGELFF,TGTGCCAGCAGGCTGACAACGACCGTCACCGGGGAGCTGTTTTTT
TRBD2,TRBJ2-7,.,TRBV4-2,15,CASSHNSGDTYEQYF,TGTGCCAGCAGCCATAATAGCGGGGACACCTACGAGCAGTACTTC
TRBD2,TRBJ2-5,.,TRBV7-2,16,CASTTSLTSEQETQYF,TGTGCCAGCACCACCAGTCTGACTAGCGAACAAGAGACCCAGTACTTC
.,TRBJ1-5,.,TRBV21-1,18,CASRDPFQGAVGNQPQHF,TGTGCCAGCCGTGACCCCTTCCAGGGGGCGGTTGGTAATCAGCCCCAGCATTTT
.,TRBJ2-5,.,TRBV7-9,16,CASSLFRGNRQETQYF,TGTGCCAGCAGCTTATTCAGGGGTAATCGACAAGAGACCCAGTACTTC
.,TRBJ2-3,.,TRBV7-8,14,CASSRDSSTDTQYF,TGTGCCAGCAGCCGAGACAGCAGTACAGATACGCAGTATTTT
.,TRBJ2-6,.,TRBV9,17,CASSLFSVGSGANGLTF,TGTGCCAGCAGCCTTTTCTCGGTGGGCTCTGGGGCCAACGGCCTGACTTTC
.,TRBJ1-6,.,TRBV4-1,16,CASSQTGKGVNSPLHF,TGCGCCAGCAGCCAAACGGGCAAGGGGGTAAATTCACCCCTCCACTTT
TRBD1,TRBJ2-3,.,TRBV5-8,16,CASSYAQDRDTDTQYF,TGTGCCAGCAGCTATGCCCAGGACAGGGACACAGATACGCAGTATTTT
.,TRBJ2-1,.,TRBV4-2,17,CASSQEASRAPYNEQFF,TGTGCCAGCAGCCAAGAGGCTAGCCGGGCCCCTTACAATGAGCAGTTCTTC
.,TRBJ1-3,.,TRBV9,21,CASSEHTQGIRDLISGNTIYF,TGTGCCAGCAGCGAACATACTCAGGGAATCCGGGACTTAATCTCTGGAAACACCATATATTTT
TRBD1,TRBJ2-2,.,TRBV27,15,CASSLWAGGSGELFF,TGTGCCAGCAGCTTATGGGCAGGGGGCTCCGGGGAGCTGTTTTTT
TRBD1,TRBJ2-7,.,TRBV7-2,14,CASSPDRGPHEQYF,TGTGCCAGCAGCCCAGACAGGGGGCCACACGAGCAGTACTTC
.,TRBJ1-2,.,TRBV6-5,14,CASSYSQEDYGYTF,TGTGCCAGCAGTTACTCGCAAGAGGACTATGGCTACACCTTC
TRBD1,TRBJ1-2,.,TRBV9,13,CASSKQGVYGYTF,TGTGCCAGCAGCAAACAGGGGGTCTATGGCTACACCTTC
.,TRBJ2-7,.,TRBV5-6,13,CASSSQITYEQYF,TGTGCCAGCAGCAGTCAGATTACCTACGAGCAGTACTTC
.,TRBJ2-1,few,TRBV9,14,CASSDHPAPDEQFF,TGTGCCAGCAGCGACCACCCTGCCCCGGATGAGCAGTTCTTC
TRBD2,TRBJ2-3,.,TRBV6-1,14,CASTSGTSTDTQYF,TGTGCCAGCACTAGCGGGACTAGCACAGATACGCAGTATTTT
.,TRBJ2-1,.,TRBV6-6,12,CASSLLAYEQFF,TGTGCCAGCAGTTTACTAGCTTATGAGCAGTTCTTC
.,TRBJ2-5,few,TRBV7-2,15,CASSLVTGGAETQYF,TGTGCCAGCAGCTTAGTAACTGGGGGCGCGGAGACCCAGTACTTC
.,TRBJ1-1,.,TRBV19,14,CASRRINLETEAFF,TGTGCCAGTAGGCGGATTAATCTTGAAACTGAAGCTTTCTTT
.,TRBJ2-1,.,TRBV7-2,14,CASSLVTGYNEQFF,TGTGCCAGCAGCTTAGTAACGGGTTACAATGAGCAGTTCTTC
.,TRBJ1-5,.,TRBV19,14,CASSIGVGRQPQHF,TGTGCCAGTAGTATAGGGGTGGGCAGACAGCCCCAGCATTTT
TRBD1,TRBJ1-2,few,TRBV10-3,15,CAISPGTALNYGYTF,TGTGCCATCAGCCCTGGGACAGCGCTCAACTATGGCTACACCTTC
TRBD1,TRBJ2-7,.,TRBV6-5,15,CASSFSTGSGHEQYF,TGTGCCAGCAGTTTCTCGACAGGGTCAGGACACGAGCAGTACTTC
TRBD1,TRBJ2-5,.,TRBV7-9,16,CASSLYGQGLGETQYF,TGTGCCAGCAGCTTATATGGACAGGGGCTCGGGGAGACCCAGTACTTC
TRBD2,TRBJ2-7,.,TRBV5-4,13,CASSTGLANEQYF,TGTGCCAGCAGCACGGGACTAGCGAACGAGCAGTACTTC
.,TRBJ2-7,.,TRBV6-4,15,CASSDWWQGRHEQYF,TGTGCCAGCAGTGACTGGTGGCAGGGCCGCCACGAGCAGTACTTC
.,TRBJ2-7,.,TRBV29-1,12,CSAAGGSYEQYF,TGCAGCGCCGCCGGGGGCTCCTACGAGCAGTACTTC
.,TRBJ2-1,.,TRBV27,14,CASSFTGFYNEQFF,TGTGCCAGCAGTTTTACTGGTTTCTACAATGAGCAGTTCTTC
TRBD1,TRBJ1-3,.,TRBV9,16,CASSVQGGSSGNTIYF,TGTGCCAGCAGCGTGCAGGGGGGCAGCTCTGGAAACACCATATATTTT
.,TRBJ1-1,.,TRBV7-9,17,CSSSFTLVSGIYTEAFF,TGTTCCAGCAGCTTCACACTAGTTTCGGGGATTTATACTGAAGCTTTCTTT